This T cell receptor (beta chain) was captured by sequencing in a study of T cells after posttransplantation cyclophosphamide listed by TCRdb under 2016. Background for the entire study: T cell repertoire reconstitution was tracked by TRB sequencing after myeloablative bone marrow transplantation in which posttransplantation cyclophosphamide was used as GVHD prophylaxis. Public TRB sequences were searched against a database of over 3,600 sequences associated with responses to pathogens, tumor antigens, self-antigens and alloantigens. Samples from a few dozen PTCy-treated patients, along with samples from some 16 of their related bone marrow donors, underwent antigen receptor sequencing. TRB sequencing was also done on up to 3 additional blood samples from 2 to 5.2 years after transplant in 3 patients, and on pretransplant blood from 4 patients. TRB sequencing was performed on blood from all 34 PTCy patients with 1-year posttransplant specimens. Because TRA and TRB clonality correlated tightly in 9 samples, later TCR analyses were limited to TRB.

The PTCy-treated patients were enrolled in a prospective multi-institutional clinical trial. Mononuclear cells from peripheral blood and bone marrow were separated by Ficoll-Hypaque density centrifugation and then cryopreserved. Details on this clone: It has no known antigen specificity. Nothing much larger sits one base from this clone, and base qualities are not available.

TRB sequencing used genomic DNA with the immunoSEQ assay at survey resolution or the hsTCRB kit. In the source study's methods: The immunoSEQ software handled the initial read processing, while the LymphoSeq R package was used for the repertoire analyses. Clonality was calculated as 1 minus normalized Shannon entropy, and the Gini coefficient was also calculated for each TRB dataset. To infer phenotypes in unsorted samples, TRB sequences from sorted subsets of the recipient or donor were mapped onto unsorted samples from the same recipient. TCRdb obtained this table from immuneACCESS and retained in-frame rearrangements with V and J assigned. These tables miss some clones; where compared with another copy, unresolved V genes account for less than half of the shortfall, and the remainder is unexplained. That table is the source of V, J and clone size, and D and trimming were worked out from the DNA. The sample table records tens of thousands of clones; around 83% of these occur just once. The ten largest clonotypes hold roughly 2.8% of the sample.

On the study overall, not on this receptor specifically: Donor-recipient similarity was low at 1-2 months but increased during the first year, and donor CD8+ memory clones often dominated later blood repertoires. The TRB repertoires of T cells infiltrating skin or GI tract showed only limited overlap with the TRB repertoires of T cells in blood. Across 45 patients, TRB clonality was highly associated with recipient CMV seropositivity and CMV reactivation, and PTCy diversity was similar to diversity in CNI/methotrexate controls.

Sequences SGHVS (CDR1) and FNYEAQ (CDR2) are obtained from the germline V gene. Reading from cysteine to phenylalanine, the CDR3 counts 14 amino acids. Only CDR3 DNA remains: 42 bases, in frame from the first base. V is pruned by 6 bases and J by 4 bases, leaving 4 bases of the junction without a gene match. This clonotype was obtained from a man in his thirties or forties with a blood cancer, CMV-positive, and with a related stem cell donor. The rearrangement combines TRBV7-6 with TRBJ2-2; 8 central bases correspond to TRBD1. Sequenced sample: PBMCs. The base sequence is TGTGCCAGCAGGGGACAGGTGCTCACCGGGGAGCTGTTTTTT. Translation gives CASRGQVLTGELFF.